The T cell receptor (beta chain) under discussion was sequenced for a study of CXCR3-negative and CXCR3-positive naive CD8 T cells. Study at large: Sequencing gave some 140 million TRB reads overall, about 1.5 +/- 0.3 million per library.

On this clonotype itself: Its antigen is not known.

Study results and limitations: After cryopreservation, expression of CXCR3 was partially reduced, and most assays were run with fresh PBMCs. CXCR3-positive naive cells had TRB CDR3s that were more hydrophobic than CXCR3-negative naive cells had.

Germline values: CDR1 SGHVS, CDR2 FNYEAQ. The CDR3 is 16 residues long. Researchers prepared the TRB cDNA libraries using 5' RACE with UMI labels. Each CDR3 protein gets one entry in TCRdb, which reprocessed the 5' RACE reads and gives no DNA. Recorded for this sample: around 110,000 distinct CDR3 sequences. The V and J genes are TRBV7-6 and TRBJ1-1. Source material: naive CXCR3+ CD8+ T cells from blood. The subset: CD45RO-CCR7+CD27+CD95- naive CD8+ T cells expressing CXCR3 (TNR3+). This clonotype was sampled from a human donor in good health. Some clones in this sample may be carry-over from other donors' samples. CDR3 residues: CASSLEGAGSLGEAFF.